A selection of T cell receptor beta chains follows, all from one sample in a study of OX40 agonist ivuxolimab in advanced cancers. The table came from immunoSEQ multiplex PCR; TCRdb's copy has only in-frame clones and leaves some out. The repertoire consists of 63,000 or so clones, with 80% to 85% occurring once and the leading ten covering 6% to 9.5%. Sequences were derived from CD4+ or CD8+ T cells sorted from blood, sampled in a trial of the OX40 agonist ivuxolimab. Receptors were obtained from an adult with an advanced solid tumor such as melanoma, head and neck, liver or kidney cancer. Both conserved end residues are part of each CDR3. The D gene is left open where the match is weak. Expanded clones are given a class, and other clones once, few, many or no size at all.

. | 13 | . | TRBJ2-1 | TRBV6-1 | CASSFDLGNEQFF | TGTGCCAGCAGCTTCGACTTGGGCAATGAGCAGTTCTTC
TRBD2 | 16 | . | TRBJ2-2 | TRBV7-3 | CASSLQAGANTGELFF | TGTGCCAGCAGCCTCCAAGCGGGGGCGAACACCGGGGAGCTGTTTTTT
. | 17 | . | TRBJ2-3 | TRBV5-4 | CASSLLSGEGPGDTQYF | TGTGCCAGCAGCCTGCTGTCGGGGGAAGGACCAGGAGATACGCAGTATTTT
. | 14 | . | TRBJ2-7 | TRBV11-2 | CASSLDLFSYEQYF | TGTGCCAGCAGCTTAGACCTATTTTCCTACGAGCAGTACTTC
TRBD1 | 14 | . | TRBJ1-1 | TRBV19 | CASRGTGGRTEAFF | TGTGCCAGCAGGGGGACAGGGGGCCGCACTGAAGCTTTCTTT
TRBD1 | 15 | . | TRBJ1-4 | TRBV7-9 | CASSSSGTGDEKLFF | TGTGCCAGCAGCTCATCCGGGACAGGGGATGAAAAACTGTTTTTT
TRBD1 | 16 | . | TRBJ2-1 | TRBV11-3 | CASSLRGGGLQYEQFF | TGTGCCAGCAGCTTGAGAGGGGGCGGGCTACAATATGAGCAGTTCTTC
. | 17 | . | TRBJ2-1 | TRBV28 | CASSLGAGPRLYNEQFF | TGTGCCAGCAGTTTAGGGGCGGGCCCTAGACTCTACAATGAGCAGTTCTTC
TRBD2 | 15 | once | TRBJ2-5 | TRBV5-4 | CASSSKVAGDETQYF | TGTGCCAGCAGCTCGAAAGTAGCGGGAGACGAGACCCAGTACTTC
. | 13 | . | TRBJ1-2 | TRBV6-6 | CASSPGGARGYTF | TGTGCCAGCAGCCCCGGGGGGGCAAGGGGCTACACCTTC
. | 15 | once | TRBJ1-5 | TRBV2 | CASSEEKAVGQPQHF | TGTGCCAGCAGTGAGGAAAAGGCAGTCGGCCAGCCCCAGCATTTT
TRBD1 | 16 | . | TRBJ1-5 | TRBV11-2 | CASSQGTENSNQPQHF | TGCGCCAGCAGCCAGGGGACAGAAAATAGCAATCAGCCCCAGCATTTT
. | 14 | . | TRBJ2-7 | TRBV10-1 | CASSEDRTAYEQYF | TGCGCCAGCAGTGAGGATAGGACAGCCTACGAGCAGTACTTC
. | 13 | . | TRBJ1-1 | TRBV9 | CASSVDLNTEAFF | TGTGCCAGCAGCGTCGACCTGAACACTGAAGCTTTCTTT
TRBD1 | 14 | . | TRBJ2-5 | TRBV27 | CASSQGQGQETQYF | TGTGCCAGCAGTCAAGGACAGGGGCAAGAGACCCAGTACTTC
TRBD1 | 14 | . | TRBJ2-2 | TRBV10-2 | CASRPGTGTGELFF | TGCGCCAGCAGGCCCGGGACAGGGACCGGGGAGCTGTTTTTT
TRBD1 | 14 | . | TRBJ2-5 | TRBV30 | CAFRGQGARETQYF | TGTGCCTTTCGGGGACAGGGGGCGAGAGAGACCCAGTACTTC
. | 14 | . | TRBJ2-5 | TRBV5-8 | CASSQDWRLETQYF | TGTGCCAGCAGCCAAGATTGGCGGTTGGAGACCCAGTACTTC
TRBD2 | 16 | . | TRBJ2-5 | TRBV10-3 | CAISGGEGSTQETQYF | TGTGCCATCAGTGGGGGGGAGGGGTCCACCCAAGAGACCCAGTACTTC
. | 15 | . | TRBJ2-6 | TRBV6-4 | CASSDSHSGANVLTF | TGTGCCAGCAGTGACTCTCACTCTGGGGCCAACGTCCTGACTTTC
. | 15 | . | TRBJ1-2 | TRBV6-1 | CASSITTEPFYGYTF | TGTGCCAGCAGTATCACGACAGAACCCTTCTATGGCTACACCTTC
. | 13 | . | TRBJ1-1 | TRBV18 | CASSRDENTEAFF | TGTGCCAGCTCTCGGGACGAGAACACTGAAGCTTTCTTT
. | 14 | . | TRBJ1-6 | TRBV28 | CASSAEAYNSPLHF | TGTGCCAGCAGTGCCGAGGCCTATAATTCACCCCTCCACTTT
. | 13 | . | TRBJ1-1 | TRBV7-9 | CASSFGGGTEAFF | TGTGCCAGCAGCTTTGGGGGAGGCACTGAAGCTTTCTTT
TRBD1 | 13 | . | TRBJ1-5 | TRBV6-1 | CATQDRGYQPQHF | TGTGCTACACAGGACAGGGGTTACCAGCCCCAGCATTTT
TRBD1 | 15 | . | TRBJ2-3 | TRBV19 | CASSLGTGSTDTQYF | TGTGCCAGTAGTCTAGGGACAGGGAGCACAGATACGCAGTATTTT
. | 14 | . | TRBJ2-7 | TRBV10-3 | CAISDFGLPYEQYF | TGTGCCATCAGTGATTTTGGGCTCCCCTACGAGCAGTACTTC
. | 15 | . | TRBJ1-1 | TRBV6-5 | CASSYTGGLNTEAFF | TGTGCCAGCAGTTACACTGGGGGTTTGAACACTGAAGCTTTCTTT
. | 13 | . | TRBJ2-5 | TRBV5-1 | CASSFGAEETQYF | TGCGCCAGCAGCTTTGGGGCTGAAGAGACCCAGTACTTC
TRBD2 | 15 | . | TRBJ2-5 | TRBV11-3 | CASSLAAGDQETQYF | TGTGCCAGCAGCTTAGCAGCGGGGGATCAAGAGACCCAGTACTTC
. | 15 | once | TRBJ2-2 | TRBV15 | CATSRDLADTGELFF | TGTGCCACCAGCAGAGATCTGGCAGACACCGGGGAGCTGTTTTTT
. | 14 | . | TRBJ2-6 | TRBV13 | CASSLGAGANVLTF | TGTGCCAGCAGCTTAGGGGCAGGGGCCAACGTCCTGACTTTC
. | 14 | . | TRBJ1-2 | TRBV6-5 | CASSPGAARPGYTF | TGTGCCAGCAGCCCAGGAGCGGCCAGGCCTGGCTACACCTTC
. | 15 | . | TRBJ1-2 | TRBV7-9 | CASSSHSKGGGGYTF | TGTGCCAGCAGCTCCCATTCCAAAGGGGGTGGCGGCTACACCTTC
. | 16 | . | TRBJ2-3 | TRBV2 | CASSRVGGSSTDTQYF | TGTGCCAGCAGCCGGGTAGGGGGGTCTAGCACAGATACGCAGTATTTT
. | 13 | . | TRBJ1-1 | TRBV18 | CASSLQVGTEAFF | TGTGCCAGCTCACTACAGGTGGGCACTGAAGCTTTCTTT
. | 19 | . | TRBJ1-2 | TRBV5-5 | CASSPRAGLHPRADYGYTF | TGTGCCAGCAGCCCCCGGGCAGGCCTCCACCCAAGAGCGGACTATGGCTACACCTTC
. | 15 | once | TRBJ2-7 | TRBV5-5 | CASSLAERSTYEQYF | TGTGCCAGCAGCTTAGCGGAAAGGAGCACCTACGAGCAGTACTTC
. | 15 | . | TRBJ2-7 | TRBV11-2 | CASSLTLGSSYEQYF | TGTGCCAGCAGCTTAACCCTTGGGAGCTCCTACGAGCAGTACTTC
. | 16 | . | TRBJ2-1 | TRBV27 | CASSKGLGSGYNEQFF | TGTGCCAGCAGTAAGGGGTTGGGCAGTGGTTATAATGAGCAGTTCTTC
. | 18 | . | TRBJ1-1 | TRBV5-1 | CASSRRAIEQGSNTEAFF | TGCGCCAGCAGCAGACGGGCCATTGAACAGGGATCGAACACTGAAGCTTTCTTT
. | 14 | . | TRBJ2-1 | TRBV11-3 | CASSFPDKPSEQFF | TGTGCCAGCAGCTTTCCCGATAAACCTAGTGAGCAGTTCTTC
TRBD1 | 12 | . | TRBJ2-1 | TRBV29-1 | CSVEQGADEQFF | TGCAGCGTTGAACAGGGGGCCGATGAGCAGTTCTTC
TRBD1 | 11 | . | TRBJ2-1 | TRBV6-6 | CASVGGFLLIF | TGTGCCAGCGTAGGGGGCTTTCTTTTGATCTTC
. | 14 | . | TRBJ2-7 | TRBV7-9 | CASSLGGRGDEQYF | TGTGCCAGCAGCCTAGGAGGCAGGGGCGACGAGCAGTACTTC
. | 14 | few | TRBJ1-3 | TRBV2 | CASSETQTLNTIYF | TGTGCCAGCAGTGAGACACAGACCCTAAACACCATATATTTT
. | 14 | . | TRBJ2-7 | TRBV6-5 | CASSYSVGSYEQYF | TGTGCCAGCAGTTACTCGGTGGGCTCCTACGAGCAGTACTTC
. | 12 | . | TRBJ1-2 | TRBV29-1 | CSVEDQGSGYTF | TGCAGCGTTGAAGATCAGGGTAGCGGCTACACCTTC